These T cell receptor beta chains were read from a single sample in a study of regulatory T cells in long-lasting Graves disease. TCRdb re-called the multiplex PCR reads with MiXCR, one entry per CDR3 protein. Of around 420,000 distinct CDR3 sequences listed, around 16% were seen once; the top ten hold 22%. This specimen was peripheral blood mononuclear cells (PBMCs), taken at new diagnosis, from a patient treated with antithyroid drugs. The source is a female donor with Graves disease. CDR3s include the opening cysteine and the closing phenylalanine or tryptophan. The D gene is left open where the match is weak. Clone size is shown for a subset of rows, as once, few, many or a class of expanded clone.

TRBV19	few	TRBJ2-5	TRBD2	TGTGCCAGTATGGGGGACGGGAGGGGGGAGACCCAGTACTTC	CASMGDGRGETQYF
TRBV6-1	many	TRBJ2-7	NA	TGTGCCAGCTCACAGGGAGGCGGCTACGAGCAGTACTTC	CASSQGGGYEQYF
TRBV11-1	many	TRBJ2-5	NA	TGTGCCAGCAGACCCTTTCAGGGTGGGGAGACCCAGTACTTC	CASRPFQGGETQYF
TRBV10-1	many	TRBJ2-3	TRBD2	TGCGCCAGCAGTGAGTGGGATAGCGGGAGAGATGCAGATACGCAGTATTTT	CASSEWDSGRDADTQYF
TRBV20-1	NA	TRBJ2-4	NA	TGCAGTTCAATAGCCAAAAACATTCAGTGCTTC	CSSIAKNIQCF
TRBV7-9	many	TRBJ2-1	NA	TGTGCCAGCAGCTTAGGGGTTTTGGTTTTGCACCACAATGAGCAGTTCTTC	CASSLGVLVLHHNEQFF
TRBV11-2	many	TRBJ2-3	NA	TGTGCCAGCAGCTTAGCACCTTCACCGGCAGATACGCAGTATTTT	CASSLAPSPADTQYF
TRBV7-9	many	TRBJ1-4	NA	TGTGCCAGCAGCTTTTTTCAGGGACGGGAAAAACTGTTTTTT	CASSFFQGREKLFF
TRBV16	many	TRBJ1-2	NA	TGTGCCAGCAGCCCCGCCTCAGATGGCTACACCTTC	CASSPASDGYTF
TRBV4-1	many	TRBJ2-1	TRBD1	TGCGCCAGCAGCTTTAGGCGGACAGGGGGCGATGAGCAGTTCTTC	CASSFRRTGGDEQFF
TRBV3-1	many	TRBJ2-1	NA	TGTGCCAGCAGCCAGGAGGGGGGTCATAATGAGCAGTTCTTC	CASSQEGGHNEQFF
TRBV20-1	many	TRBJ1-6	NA	TGCAGTGCTGGCGCGACAGCTCTGATTAATTCACCCCTCCACTTT	CSAGATALINSPLHF
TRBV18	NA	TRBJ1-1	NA	TGTGCCAGCTCACCATTTGAAGGGGGGGTGGACACTGAAGCTTTCTTT	CASSPFEGGVDTEAFF
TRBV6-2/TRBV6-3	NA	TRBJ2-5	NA	TGTGCCAGCAGTGAGATGACAGGCACCCAAGAGACCCAGTACTTC	CASSEMTGTQETQYF
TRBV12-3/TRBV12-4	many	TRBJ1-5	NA	TGTGCCAGCAGTCCAAACAGGGAGTATCAGCCCCAGCATTTT	CASSPNREYQPQHF
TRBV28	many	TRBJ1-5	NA	TGTGCCAGCAGTACGACCTTTAGCAATCAGCCCCAGCATTTT	CASSTTFSNQPQHF
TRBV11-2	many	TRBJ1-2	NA	TGTGCCAGCAGCCCATCCCCCGGTTATAACTATGGCTACACCTTC	CASSPSPGYNYGYTF
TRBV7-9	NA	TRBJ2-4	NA	TGTGCCAGCAGCCCGGGGGCCCTCTTAGCCAAAAACATTCAGTACTTC	CASSPGALLAKNIQYF
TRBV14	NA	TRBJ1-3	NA	TGTGCCAGCAGCCCAGCTATTATCATCTCTGGAAACACCATATATTTT	CASSPAIIISGNTIYF
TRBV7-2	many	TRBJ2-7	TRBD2	TGTGCCAGCAGCTTAGTGGGATCGCGGGAGATCCCCTACGAGCAGTACTTC	CASSLVGSREIPYEQYF
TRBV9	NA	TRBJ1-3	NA	TGTGCCAGCAGCGCCCAATACACGGAACGGACTCGGTCCTCTGGAAACACCATATATTTT	CASSAQYTERTRSSGNTIYF
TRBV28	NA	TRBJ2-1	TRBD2	TGTGCCAGCAGTTTGCATCTAGCGGGTGTGGATGAGCAGTTCTTC	CASSLHLAGVDEQFF
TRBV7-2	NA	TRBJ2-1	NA	TGCGCCAGCAGCTTGCGGACGGAATCCTACAATGAGCAGTTCTTC	CASSLRTESYNEQFF
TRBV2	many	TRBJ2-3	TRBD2	TGTGCCAGCAGTGAAGCGGGACTAGCGGGGGTTAGCACAGATACGCAGTATTTT	CASSEAGLAGVSTDTQYF
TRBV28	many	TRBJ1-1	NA	TGTGCCAGCAGTTTCATACTGGAGAGTAGCACTGAAGCTTTCTTT	CASSFILESSTEAFF
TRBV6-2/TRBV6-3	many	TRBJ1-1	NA	TGTGCCAGCAGTTACGCGGGGTGGACTGAAGCTTTCTTT	CASSYAGWTEAFF
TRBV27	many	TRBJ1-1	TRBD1	TGTGCCAGCAGTTTAAACCGGGACAGGGGGCTGGCTGAAGCTTTCTTT	CASSLNRDRGLAEAFF
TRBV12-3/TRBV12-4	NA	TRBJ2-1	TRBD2	TGTGCCAGCACGGCTAGCGGGAGCTCCTACAATGAGCAGTTCTTC	CASTASGSSYNEQFF
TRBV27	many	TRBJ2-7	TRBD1	TGTGCCAGCAGTGCAAGGACAGGGTTCGAGCAGTACTTC	CASSARTGFEQYF
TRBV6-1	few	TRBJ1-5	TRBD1	TGTGCCAGTTCCGGGACAGCGCAAGGGTGGAATCAGCCCCAGCATTTT	CASSGTAQGWNQPQHF
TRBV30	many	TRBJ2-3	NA	TGTGCCTGGAGTGTTTTGAGAGCAGATACGCAGTATTTT	CAWSVLRADTQYF
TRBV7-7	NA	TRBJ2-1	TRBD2	TGTGCTAGCAGCTTCGATACTACTCGACAGGGCACTAGCGGGAGGTTAGCTTACAATGAGCAGTTCTTC	CASSFDTTRQGTSGRLAYNEQFF
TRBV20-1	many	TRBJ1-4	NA	TGCAGTGCCACCAATCTCGGGTTCTCAGATGAAAAACTGTTTTTT	CSATNLGFSDEKLFF
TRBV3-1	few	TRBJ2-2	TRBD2	TGTGCCAGCAGCCAGGGCAGCGGGGGGGTGGACACCGGGGAGCTGTTTTTT	CASSQGSGGVDTGELFF
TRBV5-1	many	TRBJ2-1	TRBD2	TGCGCCAGCAGCTTGGTCCCAGCGGGGGTTAGTCCACAGTTCTTC	CASSLVPAGVSPQFF
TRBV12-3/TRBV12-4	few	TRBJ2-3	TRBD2	TGTGCCAGCAGTTTAGAAACGGCGGGAGGGCCCGCAGATACGCAGTATTTT	CASSLETAGGPADTQYF
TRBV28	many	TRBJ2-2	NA	TGTGCCAGCGGGACCATACAGGATACCGGGGAGCTGTTTTTT	CASGTIQDTGELFF
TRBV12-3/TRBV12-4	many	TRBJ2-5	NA	TGTGCCAGCAGTCAAAACAGTGGGGAGACCCAGTACTTC	CASSQNSGETQYF
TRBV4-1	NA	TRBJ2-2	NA	TGCGCCAGCAGAACCGGGCCGATAACCGGGGAGCTGTTTTTT	CASRTGPITGELFF
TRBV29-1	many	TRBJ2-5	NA	TGCAGCGTTGTCGAGGGACCAGAGACCCAGTACTTC	CSVVEGPETQYF
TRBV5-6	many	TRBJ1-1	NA	TGTGCCAGCAGCCCGAGGGGGATGAACACTGAAGCTTTCTTT	CASSPRGMNTEAFF
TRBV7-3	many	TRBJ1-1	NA	TGTGCCAGCAGCTCGTCGGCCTACACTGAAGCTTTCTTT	CASSSSAYTEAFF
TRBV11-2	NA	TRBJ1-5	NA	TGTGCCAGCAGCTTATCCCCCGATCAGCCCCAGCATTTT	CASSLSPDQPQHF
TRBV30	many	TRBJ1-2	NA	TGTGCCTGGAGTACCGGGACGGCGGTCTATGGCTACACCTTC	CAWSTGTAVYGYTF
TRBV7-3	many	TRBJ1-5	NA	TGTGCCAGCAGCCAACTAAACAGGGTCAATCAGCCCCAGCATTTT	CASSQLNRVNQPQHF
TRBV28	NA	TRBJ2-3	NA	TGTGCCAGCAGTTTATCGGACAACACAGATACGCAGTATTTT	CASSLSDNTDTQYF